This T cell receptor beta chain stems from a study of tumor and adjacent non-tumor tissue in lung cancer. Study background: Each sample yielded around 4 million productive TCRbeta reads on average. The study, taken as a whole, reports: Top 100 clones took a larger repertoire share in normal lung. Tumor tissue had significantly higher TCR diversity than normal lung.

CDR1 and CDR2 (germline): SGHAT, FQNNGV. The CDR3 length is 12 residues. Trimming took 11 bases from V and 10 from J, leaving 20 bases between them. The template was RNA from unsorted bulk tissue. Distant lung tissue was collected more than 3 cm away from the tumor edge. Three rounds of nested PCR, following a modified ARM-PCR protocol, produced the TCRbeta library. TCRdb re-analysed the multiplex PCR reads in MiXCR, keeping a single row per CDR3 protein. The sample carries 45,000 to 65,000 distinct CDR3 sequences, 74% recorded once. Turning to this clonotype: Its cognate antigen is unknown.

This clonotype was obtained from a woman aged 60-70 years with non-small cell lung cancer. This rearrangement joins TRBV11-2 to TRBJ1-2; D is perhaps TRBD1 (5 bases). The sequencing sample was made of distant non-tumor lung tissue. The CDR3 bases are TGTGCCGACAGCTTAGGTTCGGGAGCCTACACCTTC. Amino acids: CADSLGSGAYTF.